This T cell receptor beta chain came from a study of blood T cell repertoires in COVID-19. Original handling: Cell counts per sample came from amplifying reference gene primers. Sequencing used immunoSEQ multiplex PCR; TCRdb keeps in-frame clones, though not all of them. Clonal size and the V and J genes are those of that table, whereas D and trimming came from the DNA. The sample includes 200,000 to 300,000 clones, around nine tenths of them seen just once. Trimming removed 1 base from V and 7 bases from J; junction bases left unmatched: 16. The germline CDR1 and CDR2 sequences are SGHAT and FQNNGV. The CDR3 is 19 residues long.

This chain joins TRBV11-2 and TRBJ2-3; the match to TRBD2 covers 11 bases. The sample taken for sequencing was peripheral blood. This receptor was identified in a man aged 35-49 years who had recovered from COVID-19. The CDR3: CASSLGLLDSGGAFNTQYF. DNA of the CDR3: TGTGCCAGCAGCTTAGGGCTCTTAGATAGCGGGGGGGCCTTCAATACGCAGTATTTT.